The 4 T cell receptor beta chains given below trace back to one sample, sequenced in a study of blood T cell repertoires in COVID-19. Using immunoSEQ multiplex PCR, the repertoire was profiled, and TCRdb retains in-frame clones only, with some absent. The data show tens of thousands of clones, roughly nine tenths seen once. Material for sequencing was peripheral blood. These TCRs come from a human donor in a cohort sampled during active COVID-19.

The chain has TRBV5-1 and TRBJ1-2; D gene uncertain. Trimming took off 5 bases at V and 0 bases at J, with 11 bases between the two ends. This CDR3 region has 14 residues. Germline V gene data show CDR1 as SGHRS and CDR2 as YFSETQ. The CDR3 here is CASRVTLANYGYTF. In nucleotides, the CDR3 is TGCGCCAGCAGGGTCACACTAGCTAACTATGGCTACACCTTC.

The chain links TRBV7-2 to TRBJ2-7; D might be TRBD2 (5 bases). V lost 4 bases to trimming and J lost 12 bases, with 16 bases between them. The CDR3 runs to 12 residues. The V gene's germline CDR1 is SGHTA and CDR2 FQGNSA. This chain's CDR3 is CASSSPGLPPYV. CDR3 bases: TGTGCCAGCAGCTCCCCTGGACTCCCTCCGTACGTC.

The V and J genes are TRBV6-6 and TRBJ1-5; D gene uncertain. Trimming removed 6 bases at V and 1 base at J, with 13 bases between. CDR1 MNHNY and CDR2 SVGAGI come from the germline V gene (reference sequence). CDR3 length: 15 residues. CDR3 DNA sequence: TGTGCCAGCAGAGAGGACGGGGTAAGCAATCAGCCCCAGCATTTT. This encodes CASREDGVSNQPQHF.

The V and J genes are TRBV6-5 and TRBJ1-1, with 7 bases matching TRBD1. The CDR3 consists of 12 residues. In germline, CDR1 is MNHEY, CDR2 SVGAGI. With 5 bases clipped from V and 10 bases from J, the junction kept 7 bases outside the gene matches. The CDR3 sequence is CASSTTGLRAFF. The CDR3 DNA sequence: TGTGCCAGCAGTACGACAGGGTTACGAGCTTTCTTT.